The present T cell receptor (beta chain) was sequenced within a study of T cells in Graves' hyperthyroidism and ophthalmopathy. At the level of the study: The initial diagnosis was the point when peripheral blood was collected, ahead of any treatment. Study observations and caveats: From stable hyperthyroidism, ophthalmopathy was set apart by a 13 V-J model.

The investigators amplified TCR beta CDR3 regions from RNA transcripts. Using the HTBI primer set, a first-round RT-PCR was run on the TCR CDR3. TCRdb called the multiplex PCR reads again in MiXCR, with one record for every CDR3 protein. The table includes about 340,000 distinct CDR3 sequences, 21% detected once. As to this clonotype: Its antigen remains unidentified. A read error may produce the germline difference seen at one junction end.

Germline CDR1 and CDR2: MDHEN and SYDVKM. CDR3 length: 14 amino acids. Every diagnosis used clinical symptoms, serum thyroxine and TRAb, thyroid ultrasound and orbital computed tomography. The PBMCs were taken from around 10 ml of fresh peripheral blood. The TCR was taken from a woman in her 50s with Graves' hyperthyroidism. Material for sequencing was blood. This rearrangement joins TRBV28 to TRBJ2-5, with a weak D call TRBD2 (5 bases). CDR3 in DNA: TGTGCCTGCAGTTTTACGCGGGTACAAGAGACCCAGTACTTC. Amino acids: CACSFTRVQETQYF.